This T cell receptor (beta chain) was captured by sequencing in a study of control samples from healthy donors and cancer patients. Profiling relied on immunoSEQ multiplex PCR, and the TCRdb table lists in-frame clones only, not all of them. The sample consists of around 68,000 clones, about 83% of them appearing once. Material: blood. The clonotype comes from a man aged 55 to 70 in good health.

The CDR3 is CASSPPPYEQYF. As DNA, the CDR3 is TGTGCCAGCAGCCCCCCACCCTACGAGCAGTACTTC. The gene calls are TRBV7-9 and TRBJ2-7; D ambiguous. Per the germline V gene, CDR1 is SEHNR and CDR2 is FQNEAQ (reference sequence). Trimming cost V 5 bases and J 2 bases, with 7 bases left between them. The CDR3 consists of 12 residues. The variable domain in full, with the rest retrieved from reference TRBV7-9 and TRBJ2-7, is DTGVSQNPRHKITKRGQNVTFRCDPISEHNRLYWYRQTLGQGPEFLTYFQNEAQLEKSRLLSDRFSAERPKGSFSTLEIQRTEQGDSAMYLCASSPPPYEQYFGPGTRLTVT.